The next 18 T cell receptor beta chains were all read from a single sample in a study of CD8 T cells in Susac syndrome. With random hexamers, reverse transcription was performed on roughly 0.5 to 1 ug of RNA. A single record per CDR3 protein comes from TCRdb applying MiXCR to the immunoSEQ multiplex PCR reads. The sample has 330,000 or so distinct CDR3 sequences, around nine tenths seen once; the top ten hold approximately 0.2%. The specimen was CD8+ T cells from PBMCs. The receptors stem from a human donor with multiple sclerosis.

The chain carries TRBV12-3 or TRBV12-4 and TRBJ2-1; D might be TRBD2 (5 bases). Trimming took 6 bases from V and 6 from J, leaving 15 bases between them. The length of the CDR3 is 14 residues. CDR3: CASSLAGLSNEQFF. Here the CDR3 DNA reads TGTGCCAGCAGCCTAGCCGGACTTTCCAATGAGCAGTTCTTC.

The chain recombines TRBV6-5 with TRBJ2-5; no clear D gene. This CDR3 spans 13 amino acids. Germline lookup yields CDR1 MNHEY and CDR2 SVGAGI. V lost 4 bases and J lost 7, with 13 bases in between. The CDR3 is CASSFIELGTQYF. As DNA, the CDR3 is TGTGCCAGCAGTTTTATTGAGTTGGGGACCCAGTACTTC.

The chain is built from TRBV9 and TRBJ2-5; weak D call: TRBD1 (5 bases). The germline V and J ends were trimmed by 3 bases and 4 bases, with 16 bases remaining between them. The germline V gene has CDR1 SGDLS and CDR2 YYNGEE. This CDR3 region has 15 residues. The CDR3, as DNA: TGTGCCAGCAGCGAAGACAGCCTAAGAGGAGAGACCCAGTACTTC. This encodes CASSEDSLRGETQYF. The full variable domain, its missing parts supplied by reference TRBV9 and TRBJ2-5, is DSGVTQTPKHLITATGQRVTLRCSPRSGDLSVYWYQQSLDQGLQFLIQYYNGEERAKGNILERFSAQQFPDLHSELNLSSLELGDSALYFCASSEDSLRGETQYFGPGTRLLVL.

This chain joins TRBV4-1 and TRBJ1-2; D unresolved. The CDR3 covers 15 residues. Germline CDR1 MGHRA, CDR2 YSYEKL. The V end lost 4 bases, the J end lost 4 bases, and 16 bases lay between the germline ends. Here the CDR3 DNA reads TGCGCCAGCAGCCCAGGCCCGGAGGTCAGCTATGGCTACACCTTC. It translates to CASSPGPEVSYGYTF.

The rearrangement uses TRBV12-3 or TRBV12-4 and TRBJ2-2; no firm D call. The CDR3 length is 13 residues. Trimming pared 6 bases from V and 6 bases from J, leaving 11 bases between. CDR3 loop: CASSQRWPGELFF. The CDR3 DNA follows: TGTGCCAGCAGCCAAAGGTGGCCCGGGGAGCTGTTTTTT.

CDR3 DNA: TGCAGTGCTAGCGGGACAGGGGCCTACGAGCAGTACTTC. This gives the protein CSASGTGAYEQYF. The rearrangement uses TRBV20-1 and TRBJ2-7, with 10 bases lining up with TRBD1. This CDR3 has 13 amino acids. From germline, CDR1 is DFQATT and CDR2 SNEGSKA (reference sequence). Trimming cost V 3 bases and J 2 bases; bases outside gene matches: 1.

V gene TRBV5-4 combines with J gene TRBJ2-7, with D possibly matching TRBD2 (5 bases). CDR3 length: 13 residues. V lost 2 bases, J lost 6 bases, and 12 bases lay in between. The germline V gene has CDR1 SGHNT and CDR2 YYREEE (reference sequence). The CDR3 DNA is TGTGCCAGCAGCTTTACAGCGGTTGGCGAGCAGTACTTC. Its translation: CASSFTAVGEQYF.

A few counts support this clonotype. V and J are TRBV27 and TRBJ1-2; TRBD1 might be the D (5 bases). This CDR3 has 14 residues. Germline lookup yields CDR1 MNHEY and CDR2 SMNVEV (reference sequence). V was cut by 9 bases and J by 7 bases, with 21 bases left in between. DNA for the CDR3: TGTGCCAGTTCCCCGGGGACTGGGGTAGGTGGCTACACCTTC. It translates to CASSPGTGVGGYTF.

The chain has TRBV7-3 and TRBJ2-2, with 7 bases aligning to TRBD1. The CDR3 sequence is 18 residues long. The germline V gene has CDR1 SGHTA and CDR2 FQGTGA. With V trimmed by 4 bases and J by 2 bases, 13 bases remained unmatched. The CDR3 DNA sequence: TGTGCCAGCAGCTCCGACTCGGATCGACAGGGTAACACCGGGGAGCTGTTTTTT. Amino acid sequence: CASSSDSDRQGNTGELFF.

The chain carries TRBV20-1 and TRBJ2-1, with 15 bases lining up with TRBD2. V was pared by 6 bases and J by 0 bases, with 9 bases of the junction left unmatched. The CDR3 has 18 amino acids. The germline CDR1 and CDR2 sequences are DFQATT and SNEGSKA (reference sequence). CDR3 nucleotides: TGCAGTGCCCCACCGGGACTAGCGGGGGGTAGCTCCTACAATGAGCAGTTCTTC. This encodes CSAPPGLAGGSSYNEQFF.

The V and J genes are TRBV6-1 and TRBJ2-7; D possibly corresponds to TRBD2 (7 bases). The germline V gene has CDR1 MNHNS and CDR2 SASEGT. Trimming removed 10 bases from V and 0 bases from J, with 19 bases in between. The CDR3 totals 15 residues. CDR3 coding DNA: TGTGCCACCGAGGGGGGGACGGGGGTCTCCTACGAGCAGTACTTC. It codes for CATEGGTGVSYEQYF.

This chain uses TRBV9 with TRBJ2-3, with unresolved D. From germline, CDR1 is SGDLS and CDR2 YYNGEE. There are 17 residues in the CDR3. V was cut by 1 base and J by 4 bases, with 19 bases left in between. CDR3 amino acids: CASSVTALITGADTQYF. CDR3 nucleotides: TGTGCCAGCAGCGTAACCGCCTTAATAACTGGCGCAGATACGCAGTATTTT.

In this sample, this clonotype turned up once. The chain recombines TRBV10-3 with TRBJ1-6; TRBD1 agrees at 9 bases. Germline trimming cut 3 bases from V and 10 bases from J; bases unmatched to any gene: 4. Looked up from germline, CDR1 is ENHRY and CDR2 is SYGVKD. CDR3 length: 14 residues. The CDR3 nucleotides are TGTGCCATCAGTGAAGGCGGGACAGGGTCACCCCTCCACTTT. Translation: CAISEGGTGSPLHF.

This clonotype showed up just once. An end of the junction does not agree with germline; a read error may underlie this. The chain couples TRBV28 to TRBJ1-1; the D gene is possibly TRBD1 (6 bases). Germline lookup yields CDR1 MDHEN and CDR2 SYDVKM. This CDR3 is 12 amino acids long. The CDR3 protein is CASTSGGADAFF. The CDR3 DNA reads as TGTGCCAGCACTTCGGGGGGGGCTGACGCTTTCTTT.

The rearrangement joins TRBV18 to TRBJ1-5, with D hard to call. Germline V gene sequence: CDR1 KGHSH, CDR2 LQKENI. V was shortened by 3 bases and J by 3 bases, with 12 bases between the two germline ends. The CDR3 extends over 15 amino acids. The CDR3 sequence: CASSPPGSDNQPQHF. CDR3 coding DNA: TGTGCCAGCTCACCCCCGGGGAGCGACAATCAGCCCCAGCATTTT.

The sample holds one count of this clonotype. The rearrangement uses TRBV7-9 and TRBJ2-3, with D maybe TRBD2 (6 bases). The CDR3 has 18 amino acids. The germline V gene encodes CDR1 SEHNR and CDR2 FQNEAQ (reference sequence). Trimming cost V 3 bases and J 3 bases, with 22 bases left between them. DNA for the CDR3: TGTGCCAGCAGCTTCAAACCGGGGGTTACCAGCATTACAGATACGCAGTATTTT. This gives the protein CASSFKPGVTSITDTQYF. The full variable domain, in which reference TRBV7-9 and TRBJ2-3 provide the parts outside the CDR3, is DTGVSQNPRHKITKRGQNVTFRCDPISEHNRLYWYRQTLGQGPEFLTYFQNEAQLEKSRLLSDRFSAERPKGSFSTLEIQRTEQGDSAMYLCASSFKPGVTSITDTQYFGPGTRLTVL.

The V and J genes are TRBV19 and TRBJ1-1; weak D call: TRBD1 (5 bases). Germline-derived CDR1 and CDR2 are LNHDA and SQIVND (reference sequence). V lost 3 bases, J lost 6 bases, and 20 bases lay in between. The length of the CDR3 is 16 residues. The CDR3 sequence is CASSIGTGPRVPEAFF. CDR3 DNA: TGTGCCAGTAGTATTGGCACAGGTCCCCGCGTGCCTGAAGCTTTCTTT.

CDR3 region: CASPKGTDTGELFF. The CDR3 DNA sequence: TGTGCCAGTCCCAAAGGGACAGACACCGGGGAGCTGTTTTTT. The chain links TRBV6-1 to TRBJ2-2, with TRBD1 identical over 7 bases. The CDR3 spans 14 residues. V was pared by 9 bases and J by 3 bases, with 7 bases of the junction left unmatched. CDR1 and CDR2 (germline): MNHNS, SASEGT.